Below, one T cell receptor (beta chain) is given with its context. TCRdb keeps only in-frame clones here, not all; method: immunoSEQ multiplex PCR. The sample has roughly 16,000 clones, more than 60% seen once. The record originates from a study of PD-1 blockade in classical Hodgkin lymphoma. Each patient's relapse followed autologous stem cell transplantation, and brentuximab vedotin exposure varied. The sample consisted of peripheral blood mononuclear cells (PBMCs), taken at baseline. This TCR came from a human donor with classical Hodgkin lymphoma.

In DNA form, the CDR3 reads TGTGCCAGTAGTCCGACTGTTGTCTCTGGAAACACCATATATTTT. Protein sequence: CASSPTVVSGNTIYF. The rearrangement joins TRBV19 to TRBJ1-3, with no clear D. V was clipped by 5 bases and J by 0 bases, with 11 bases between them. CDR1 is LNHDA and CDR2 is SQIVND in the germline V gene (reference sequence). The CDR3 has 15 amino acids.